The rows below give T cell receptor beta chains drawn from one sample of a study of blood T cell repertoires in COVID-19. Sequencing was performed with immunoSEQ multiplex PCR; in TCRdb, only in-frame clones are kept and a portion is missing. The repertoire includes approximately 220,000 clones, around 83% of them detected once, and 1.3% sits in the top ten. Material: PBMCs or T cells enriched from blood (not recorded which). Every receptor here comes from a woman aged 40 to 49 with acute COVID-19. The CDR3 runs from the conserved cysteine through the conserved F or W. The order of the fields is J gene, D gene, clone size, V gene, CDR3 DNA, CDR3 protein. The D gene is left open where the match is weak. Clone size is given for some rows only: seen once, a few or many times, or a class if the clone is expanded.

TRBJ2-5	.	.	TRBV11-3	TGTGCCAGCAGCTCAGGACAGAACCAAGAGACCCAGTACTTC	CASSSGQNQETQYF
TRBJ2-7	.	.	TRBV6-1	TGTGCCAGCAGTGAGAGGCTAAGGCAGTACTTC	CASSERLRQYF
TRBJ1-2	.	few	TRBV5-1	TGCGCCAGCAGCTTGGGACAGAACTATGGCTACACCTTC	CASSLGQNYGYTF
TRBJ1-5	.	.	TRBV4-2	TGTGCCAGCAGCCAAGATAGAAGCGGGGGTCAGCCCCAGCATTTT	CASSQDRSGGQPQHF
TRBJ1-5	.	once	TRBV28	TGTGCCAGCACCTCTCCCTATAGCAATCAGCCCCAGCATTTT	CASTSPYSNQPQHF
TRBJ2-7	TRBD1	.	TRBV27	TGTGCCAGCAGTCTATATAACCCGGGACAGGGCTACGAGCAGTACTTC	CASSLYNPGQGYEQYF
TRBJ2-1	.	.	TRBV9	TGTGCCAGCAGCGTAGGTAGATACAATGAGCAGTTCTTC	CASSVGRYNEQFF
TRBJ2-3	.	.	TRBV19	TGTGCCAGTAGTCGCGACGTGAGGACAGATACGCAGTATTTT	CASSRDVRTDTQYF
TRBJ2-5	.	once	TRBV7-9	TGTGCCAGCAGCTTAGTCGGCGGGTTACAAGAGACCCAGTACTTC	CASSLVGGLQETQYF
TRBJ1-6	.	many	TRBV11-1	TGTGCCAGCAGCTTAGGCCGGACAGTGATCGATTCACCCCTCCACTTT	CASSLGRTVIDSPLHF
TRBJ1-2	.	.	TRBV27	TGTGCCAGCAGCGGGGGCTATGGCTACACCTTC	CASSGGYGYTF
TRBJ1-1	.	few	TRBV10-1	TGCGCCAGCAGTGAGAACCGACAGGAAGCTTTCTTT	CASSENRQEAFF
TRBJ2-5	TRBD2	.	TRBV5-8	TGTGCCAGCAGCCGGACTAGCGGGAGGGCTTGGCAAGAGACCCAGTACTTC	CASSRTSGRAWQETQYF
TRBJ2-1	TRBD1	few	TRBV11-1	TGTGCCAGCAGCACACCGGGACAGGGGGCGGCGTTCTTC	CASSTPGQGAAFF
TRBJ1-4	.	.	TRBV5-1	TGCGCCAGCAGGTTTACAGGGAGGGGGGATGAAAAACTGTTTTTT	CASRFTGRGDEKLFF
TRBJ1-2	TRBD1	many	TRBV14	TGTGCCAGCAGCCACGTCAGGGGGGATGGCTACACCTTC	CASSHVRGDGYTF
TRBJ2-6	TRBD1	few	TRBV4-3	TGCGCCAGCAGCCCAGGGGGATCCTGGAGGGCCAACGTCCTGACTTTC	CASSPGGSWRANVLTF
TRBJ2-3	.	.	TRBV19	TGTGCCAGTAGTACTAGGACAGATACGCAGTATTTT	CASSTRTDTQYF
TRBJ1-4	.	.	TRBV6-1	TGTGCCAGCAGTGAAGGGCAGGGGCAAGGGTTGAGGGAAAAACTGTTTTTT	CASSEGQGQGLREKLFF
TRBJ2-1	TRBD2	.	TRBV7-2	TGTGCCAGCAGTAGAGAGGGGACTAGCATCGCTGAGCAGTTCTTC	CASSREGTSIAEQFF
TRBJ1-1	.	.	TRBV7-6	TGTGCCAGCAGCTTAGCTGGGGGGGGCGTCACTGAAGCTTTCTTT	CASSLAGGGVTEAFF
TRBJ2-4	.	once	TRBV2	TGTGCCAGCAGTGGAGGGATGAGGGACATTCAGTACTTC	CASSGGMRDIQYF
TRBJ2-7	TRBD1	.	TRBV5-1	TGCGCCAGCAGCAGGACAGGGGGCAACTACGAGCAGTACTTC	CASSRTGGNYEQYF
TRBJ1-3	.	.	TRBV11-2	TGTGCCAGCAGCCTACATGACGGACTCTCTGGAAACACCATATATTTT	CASSLHDGLSGNTIYF
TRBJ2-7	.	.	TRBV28	TGTGCCAGCAGTTTTGCTAGCGCAGCCTACGAGCAGTACTTC	CASSFASAAYEQYF
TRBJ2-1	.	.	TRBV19	TGTGCCAGTAGTATGTCCGCGAGCTACAATGAGCAGTTCTTC	CASSMSASYNEQFF
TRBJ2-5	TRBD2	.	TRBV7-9	TGTGCCAGCAGCTTAGTAGAGACGGGAGGGACCCAGTACTTC	CASSLVETGGTQYF
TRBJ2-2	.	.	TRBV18	TGTGCCAGCTCACCACCGGGAGAAACCGGGGAGCTGTTTTTT	CASSPPGETGELFF
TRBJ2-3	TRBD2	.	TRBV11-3	TGTGCCAGCAGCTTAGGTTCTAGCGGTGGCGCTAGCACAGATACGCAGTATTTT	CASSLGSSGGASTDTQYF
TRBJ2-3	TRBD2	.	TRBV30	TGTGCCTGGAACGGCGGGGGGGCCAGGGATACGCAGTATTTT	CAWNGGGARDTQYF
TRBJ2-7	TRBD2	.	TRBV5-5	TGTGCCAGCAGCTTGTACGGCGGGGGAGCCAGATACGAGCAGTACTTC	CASSLYGGGARYEQYF
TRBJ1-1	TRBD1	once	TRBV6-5	TGTGCCAGCAGTTATCGGACAGGGCCTAACACTGAAGCTTTCTTT	CASSYRTGPNTEAFF
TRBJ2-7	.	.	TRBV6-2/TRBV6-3	TGTGCCAGCAGTTTCCCCCCCGAGGCCTACGAGCAGTACTTC	CASSFPPEAYEQYF
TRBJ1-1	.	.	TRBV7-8	TGTGCCAGCAGCTTAAGCAGGGGGAACACTGAAGCTTTCTTT	CASSLSRGNTEAFF
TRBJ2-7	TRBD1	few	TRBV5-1	TGCGCCAGCAGCATTGAACAGGGGGCTTTCTACGAGCAGTACTTC	CASSIEQGAFYEQYF
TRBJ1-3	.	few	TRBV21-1	TGTGCGCGGGGGGTCGGAGGAAACACCATATATTTT	CARGVGGNTIYF
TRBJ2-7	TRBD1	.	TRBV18	TGTGCCAGCTCACCCACAGGGGGCTACCTAGGGGAGCAGTACTTC	CASSPTGGYLGEQYF
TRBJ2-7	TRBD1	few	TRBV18	TGTGCCAGCTCACCCCCGACAGGGTTCTACGAGCAGTACTTC	CASSPPTGFYEQYF
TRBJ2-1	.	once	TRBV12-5	TGTGCTAGTGGACTCCTTCCCTTGGATGAGCAGTTCTTC	CASGLLPLDEQFF
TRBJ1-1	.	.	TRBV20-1	TGCAGTGCTAGTAAAATCGTCGGCACTGAAGCTTTCTTT	CSASKIVGTEAFF